These T cell receptor beta chains were read from a single sample in a study of monozygotic twins with inflammatory bowel disease. TCRdb reprocessed the 5' RACE reads; each CDR3 protein has one entry and no DNA is given. The table gives about 300,000 distinct CDR3 sequences; the top ten clones make up 5.6% of it. Source material: blood. The receptors originated from a human donor with ulcerative colitis or Crohn's disease, or a healthy co-twin of an affected twin (not recorded which). CDR3s include the opening cysteine and the closing phenylalanine or tryptophan. Fields, in order: CDR3 protein, V gene, J gene.

CDR3: CASSSEGFDTQYF; V: TRBV7-3; J: TRBJ2-3
CDR3: CSVPRQGWGTDTQYF; V: TRBV29-1; J: TRBJ2-3
CDR3: CASSHGQANNSPLHF; V: TRBV7-2; J: TRBJ1-6
CDR3: CASSFRGQENYEQYF; V: TRBV11-3; J: TRBJ2-7
CDR3: CASSCRDRDTEAFF; V: TRBV4-1; J: TRBJ1-1
CDR3: CASSVDLRGLINEQFF; V: TRBV9; J: TRBJ2-1
CDR3: CASSPTGGITNEKLFF; V: TRBV7-9; J: TRBJ1-4
CDR3: CASSFGNNEQFF; V: TRBV7-6; J: TRBJ2-1
CDR3: CASSVGRENTEAFF; V: TRBV5-4; J: TRBJ1-1
CDR3: CASSLYVAGPRAGELFF; V: TRBV27; J: TRBJ2-2
CDR3: CASTQKLAGATYEQYF; V: TRBV28; J: TRBJ2-7
CDR3: CASSQLGLAKDTQYF; V: TRBV4-2; J: TRBJ2-3
CDR3: CASSPRPPRLTDTQYF; V: TRBV9; J: TRBJ2-3
CDR3: CASRGLAGGVEQFF; V: TRBV10-3; J: TRBJ2-1
CDR3: CSARTGTGVSPLHF; V: TRBV20-1; J: TRBJ1-6
CDR3: CSAPGHSYEQYF; V: TRBV20-1; J: TRBJ2-7
CDR3: CSVRSLAGRNEQFF; V: TRBV20-1; J: TRBJ2-1
CDR3: CSAESGDSSYNEQFF; V: TRBV20-1; J: TRBJ2-1
CDR3: CASSPTGMSETQYF; V: TRBV7-7; J: TRBJ2-5
CDR3: CASRSGGQNTEAFF; V: TRBV5-1; J: TRBJ1-1
CDR3: CASSYEVGPYEQYF; V: TRBV6-5; J: TRBJ2-7
CDR3: CASSVRGSVLTF; V: TRBV2; J: TRBJ2-6
CDR3: CASSPRNGQGGGYTF; V: TRBV18; J: TRBJ1-2